One and the same sample provided the 11 T cell receptor beta chains below, sequenced in a study of cytomegalovirus exposure and HLA in healthy donors. This PCR relied on a set of 60 Vbeta primers and 13 Jbeta primers. Here immunoSEQ multiplex PCR was the method, and the copy in TCRdb shows in-frame clones only, minus some. The sample carries some 80,000 clones, 60% to 85% recorded once. The sample was PBMCs. The origin of the receptors is a man aged 35 to 55 in good health and CMV-seronegative.

This rearrangement joins TRBV2 to TRBJ1-4; D gene unclear. The V gene's germline CDR1 is SNHLY and CDR2 FYNNEI. V was trimmed by 2 bases and J by 0 bases, leaving 4 bases between them. The length of the CDR3 is 14 residues. CDR3 sequence (DNA): TGTGCCAGCAGTGAACTCGCAACTAATGAAAAACTGTTTTTT. Translating it yields CASSELATNEKLFF.

The chain recombines TRBV6-1 with TRBJ1-5; D is undetermined. CDR3 length: 12 amino acids. Per germline, CDR1 MNHNS and CDR2 SASEGT. V lost 6 bases to trimming and J lost 1 base, with 4 bases between them. The CDR3 loop reads CASRASNQPQHF. The CDR3 DNA reads as TGTGCCAGCAGGGCCAGCAATCAGCCCCAGCATTTT.

The V gene is TRBV5-5, the J gene TRBJ1-2, with D possibly TRBD1 on 5 matching bases. CDR3 length equals 13 residues. Germline CDR1 reads SGHKS; CDR2 reads YYEKEE (reference sequence). V was cut by 4 bases and J by 4 bases, with 11 bases left in between. The CDR3 bases are TGTGCCAGCAGCACAGGAGGGCGCTATGGCTACACCTTC. Amino acids: CASSTGGRYGYTF. Using reference TRBV5-5 and TRBJ1-2 for the parts outside the CDR3, the full variable domain is DAGVTQSPTHLIKTRGQQVTLRCSPISGHKSVSWYQQVLGQGPQFIFQYYEKEERGRGNFPDRFSARQFPNYSSELNVNALLLGDSALYLCASSTGGRYGYTFGSGTRLTVV.

The V and J genes are TRBV28 and TRBJ2-7; a weak D match, TRBD2 (6 bases). Germline-derived CDR1 and CDR2 are MDHEN and SYDVKM. Trimming removed 7 bases at V and 4 bases at J, with 20 bases between. This CDR3 has 15 residues. For the CDR3, the DNA is TGTGCCAGCACCCCCGGGGGAAGGAACTTTTACGAGCAGTACTTC. Protein: CASTPGGRNFYEQYF.

This sequence joins TRBV28 and TRBJ2-5, with a possible D match to TRBD1 (5 bases). Per germline, CDR1 MDHEN and CDR2 SYDVKM. V shed 5 bases and J shed 2 bases, with 12 bases lying between them. The CDR3 extends over 14 amino acids. The DNA for the CDR3 is TGTGCCAGCAGTACTTACAGGTTTCAAGAGACCCAGTACTTC. Translated, it gives CASSTYRFQETQYF.

This chain joins TRBV25-1 and TRBJ1-2; perhaps TRBD1 as D (6 bases). Germline values: CDR1 MGHDK, CDR2 SYGVNS. Trimming cost V 3 bases and J 4 bases, with 9 bases left between them. This CDR3 region has 13 residues. The chain's CDR3 is CASSEGRGYGYTF. The CDR3, as DNA: TGTGCCAGCAGTGAGGGCAGGGGCTATGGCTACACCTTC.

About this clone: Within the sample, other DNA sequences also encode this same CDR3. The V gene is TRBV4-1, the J gene TRBJ2-7, with D possibly matching TRBD2 (7 bases). Germline CDR1 is MGHRA and CDR2 is YSYEKL. V was clipped by 5 bases and J by 3 bases, with 14 bases between them. This CDR3 contains 14 residues. CDR3 nucleotides: TGCGCCAGCAGCGCAAGGGGGGGGTTCTACGAGCAGTACTTC. It is translated as CASSARGGFYEQYF.

The chain links TRBV10-3 to TRBJ1-5; no reliable D call. This CDR3 region has 15 residues. Trimming removed 0 bases at V and 6 bases at J, with 12 bases between. Germline V CDR1 and CDR2: ENHRY, SYGVKD. The CDR3 protein is CAISESSTGGQPQHF. CDR3 DNA: TGTGCCATCAGTGAGTCTTCGACTGGTGGTCAGCCCCAGCATTTT.

The chain is built from TRBV5-4 and TRBJ1-2; D gene uncertain. V lost 2 bases, J lost 4 bases, and 12 bases lay in between. This CDR3 is 14 amino acids long. Germline V gene sequence: CDR1 SGHNT, CDR2 YYREEE (reference sequence). The CDR3 sequence: CASSFGVAAYGYTF. Here the CDR3 DNA reads TGTGCCAGCAGCTTCGGGGTCGCAGCCTATGGCTACACCTTC. The entire variable domain, with the rest obtained from reference TRBV5-4 and TRBJ1-2, is as follows: ETGVTQSPTHLIKTRGQQVTLRCSSQSGHNTVSWYQQALGQGPQFIFQYYREEENGRGNFPPRFSGLQFPNYSSELNVNALELDDSALYLCASSFGVAAYGYTFGSGTRLTVV.

Turning to this clone: One end of the junction fails to match germline, which may point to a read error. The J gene is TRBJ1-5, the V gene TRBV7-9; 9 positions match TRBD1. The CDR3 is 15 residues long. Germline assignment: CDR1 SEHNR and CDR2 FQNEAQ (reference sequence). The CDR3 region is CSSSPGQGNNQPQHF. The CDR3 region has the DNA TGTTCCAGCAGCCCGGGACAGGGCAACAATCAGCCCCAGCATTTT.

The gene calls are TRBV6-5 and TRBJ2-6, with D unresolved. Germline V lookup: CDR1 MNHEY, CDR2 SVGAGI. Trimming took off 0 bases at V and 0 bases at J, with 6 bases between the two ends. The CDR3 spans 16 residues. The CDR3 nucleotides read TGTGCCAGCAGTTACTCTCCCCGCTCTGGGGCCAACGTCCTGACTTTC. This encodes CASSYSPRSGANVLTF.